The 26 T cell receptor beta chains listed next were all sequenced from one sample in a study of graft-versus-host responses after intestinal transplantation. Produced via immunoSEQ multiplex PCR; TCRdb's table is partial and in-frame only. The sample holds roughly 90,000 clones; about 87% are singletons and the top ten take roughly 0.28%. No antigen has been assigned to these receptors. The sequencing used unstimulated CD4+ T cells sorted from spleen or lymph node cells, collected before transplant. All receptors derive from a human donor who was the organ donor for an intestinal transplant.

In this sample, this clone turned up a few times. The chain links TRBV4-3 to TRBJ1-2; no definite D call. CDR3 length: 14 amino acids. V lost 0 bases and J 4 bases, leaving 9 bases between the germline ends. The germline V gene has CDR1 LGHNA and CDR2 YSLEER. The CDR3 DNA reads TGCGCCAGCAGCCAAGAGAGAGAGTCCTATGGCTACACCTTC. As protein: CASSQERESYGYTF.

The chain links TRBV6-5 to TRBJ2-7; possible D gene TRBD1, 6 bases. Germline CDR1 reads MNHEY; CDR2 reads SVGAGI. Trimming left V 5 bases short and J 8 bases short, with 16 bases between. This CDR3 is 13 amino acids long. This chain's CDR3 is CASSHDTGRQQYF. The CDR3 coding sequence is TGTGCCAGCAGTCACGATACAGGGCGCCAGCAGTACTTC.

The chain has TRBV7-2 and TRBJ2-7, with 11 bases aligning to TRBD2. The length of the CDR3 is 16 residues. Unmatched junction bases numbered 8, after V lost 5 bases and J lost 2 bases. Germline CDR1 is SGHTA and CDR2 is FQGNSA. CDR3 DNA: TGTGCCAGCAGCCCTGGACTAGCGGGTGAGGCCTACGAGCAGTACTTC. Translated, it gives CASSPGLAGEAYEQYF.

The chain has TRBV9 and TRBJ2-7; TRBD2 matches at 11 bases. Germline V gene sequence: CDR1 SGDLS, CDR2 YYNGEE. The CDR3 consists of 15 residues. Unmatched junction bases numbered 5, after V lost 4 bases and J lost 2 bases. This CDR3 is CASSPVAGGPYEQYF. CDR3 coding DNA: TGTGCCAGCAGCCCCGTAGCGGGAGGGCCCTACGAGCAGTACTTC.

The chain combines TRBV2 with TRBJ2-5; a possible D gene is TRBD2 (6 bases). The length of the CDR3 is 15 residues. Germline assignment: CDR1 SNHLY and CDR2 FYNNEI. V lost 4 bases to trimming and J lost 4 bases, with 16 bases between them. The CDR3 DNA is TGTGCCAGCAGTGGTAGGGGAGGTCCCCCAGAGACCCAGTACTTC. Translated: CASSGRGGPPETQYF.

The chain joins TRBV4-3 to TRBJ1-2; maybe TRBD1 (6 bases). This CDR3 has 16 amino acids. Trimming took off 0 bases at V and 4 bases at J, with 15 bases between the two ends. CDR1 is LGHNA, CDR2 YSLEER, per germline. The DNA for the CDR3 is TGCGCCAGCAGCCAAGATATGGGGGGGCTCATCTATGGCTACACCTTC. Its protein is CASSQDMGGLIYGYTF.

V usage is TRBV28 and J usage is TRBJ2-3; 9 positions match TRBD2. The germline V gene encodes CDR1 MDHEN and CDR2 SYDVKM. The CDR3 is 16 amino acids. The junction had 10 bases not matched to a gene; V was cut back by 5 bases and J by 4 bases. The CDR3 protein is CASSRILAGLADTQYF. DNA for the CDR3: TGTGCCAGCAGTCGAATCCTAGCGGGGCTAGCAGATACGCAGTATTTT.

The chain combines TRBV15 with TRBJ2-7; TRBD1 aligns across 7 bases. This CDR3 contains 16 residues. Germline V gives CDR1 LNHNV, CDR2 YYDKDF (reference sequence). V lost 0 bases and J lost 3; bases outside the gene matches: 8. CDR3 protein: CATSRDFRTGNYEQYF. The DNA of the CDR3 is TGTGCCACCAGCAGAGATTTTAGGACAGGCAACTACGAGCAGTACTTC.

This rearrangement joins TRBV7-3 to TRBJ2-1, with D possibly matching TRBD2 (5 bases). V shed 8 bases and J shed 4 bases, with 15 bases lying between them. The germline CDR1 and CDR2 sequences are SGHTA and FQGTGA. The CDR3 length is 14 residues. Here the CDR3 DNA reads TGTGCCAGCGGAATTGGACTCCCGTACAATGAGCAGTTCTTC. This translates into CASGIGLPYNEQFF.

The V and J genes are TRBV7-8 and TRBJ2-1; 8 bases fit TRBD2. Germline assignment: CDR1 SGHVS and CDR2 FQNEAQ. Germline trimming cut 1 base from V and 2 bases from J; bases unmatched to any gene: 1. The length of the CDR3 is 15 residues. Here the CDR3 DNA reads TGTGCCAGCAGCTTAGTAGCGGGGCCCTACAATGAGCAGTTCTTC. It is translated as CASSLVAGPYNEQFF.

The table lists this clone with a count of one. V usage is TRBV5-1 and J usage is TRBJ2-6; no firm D call. CDR3 length equals 17 residues. V dropped 0 bases and J dropped 2 bases, with 12 bases sitting between them. Germline lookup yields CDR1 SGHRS and CDR2 YFSETQ. DNA of the CDR3: TGCGCCAGCAGCTTGGATTCGGATACTACTGGGGCCAACGTCCTGACTTTC. Translating gives CASSLDSDTTGANVLTF.

The chain has TRBV9 and TRBJ2-1; D is possibly TRBD1 (5 bases). CDR3 length equals 14 residues. V lost 4 bases to trimming and J lost 10 bases, with 18 bases between them. CDR1 and CDR2 from the germline V gene are SGDLS and YYNGEE. The CDR3 region has the DNA TGTGCCAGCAGCACAACGACCGGGCCAGGGGAGCAGTTCTTC. Translation: CASSTTTGPGEQFF.

This clone was seen more than once but under ten times. The chain joins TRBV6-5 to TRBJ2-1, with 8 bases aligning to TRBD2. Germline trimming cut 5 bases from V and 13 bases from J; bases unmatched to any gene: 4. The germline V gene encodes CDR1 MNHEY and CDR2 SVGAGI. The CDR3 runs 11 residues. The CDR3 loop is CASSVAGSQFF. The CDR3 DNA reads TGTGCCAGCAGTGTAGCGGGAAGTCAGTTCTTC.

The rearrangement links TRBV4-3 to TRBJ1-1; D remains unclear. CDR3 length: 14 amino acids. V gave up 1 base and J gave up 14 bases, with 20 bases separating them. CDR1 LGHNA and CDR2 YSLEER come from the germline V gene. DNA of the CDR3: TGCGCCAGCAGCCAAGCGGGAAAGTTTGCGGGAATGTTCTTT. Amino acid sequence: CASSQAGKFAGMFF.

The chain has TRBV19 and TRBJ1-1; 8 bases line up with TRBD1. The CDR3 sequence is 15 residues long. CDR1 is LNHDA and CDR2 is SQIVND in the germline V gene (reference sequence). J lost 1 base, V lost 3 bases, and 4 bases had no gene match. This CDR3 reads CASSIGGTGNTEAFF. As DNA, the CDR3 is TGTGCCAGTAGTATCGGGGGGACAGGGAACACTGAAGCTTTCTTT.

This clone was found a few times. The rearrangement uses TRBV6-5 and TRBJ2-2; D may be TRBD1 (5 bases). The length of the CDR3 is 14 residues. Germline assignment: CDR1 MNHEY and CDR2 SVGAGI. The V end lost 6 bases, the J end lost 3 bases, and 11 bases lay between the germline ends. Here the CDR3 reads CASSFDSYTGELFF. The CDR3 nucleotides are TGTGCCAGCAGCTTTGACAGCTACACCGGGGAGCTGTTTTTT.

The chain joins TRBV19 to TRBJ1-5, with D uncertain. Trimming stripped 1 base from V and 4 bases from J, with 8 bases between. The length of the CDR3 is 14 residues. The V gene's germline CDR1 is LNHDA and CDR2 SQIVND (reference sequence). The CDR3, as DNA: TGTGCCAGTAGTATAGGGGCCGAGAATCAGCCCCAGCATTTT. Translated: CASSIGAENQPQHF.

V usage is TRBV14 and J usage is TRBJ1-2, with 11 bases matching TRBD1. Germline lookup yields CDR1 SGHDN and CDR2 FVKESK. The trim removed 0 bases at V and 6 bases at J, leaving 6 bases unmatched. The CDR3 length is 16 residues. CDR3 in amino acids: CASSQEGTGGRHGYTF. Written as DNA, the CDR3 is TGTGCCAGCAGCCAAGAAGGGACAGGGGGTAGACATGGCTACACCTTC.

The table lists this clone with a few counts. The chain links TRBV11-3 to TRBJ1-2; 8 positions agree with TRBD1. CDR1 is SGHNT, CDR2 YENEEA, per germline. CDR3 length: 12 residues. The junction had 6 bases not matched to a gene; V was cut back by 7 bases and J by 8 bases. The CDR3 spells CASTSTGDGYTF. Written as DNA, the CDR3 is TGTGCCAGCACCTCGACAGGGGACGGCTACACCTTC.

V and J are TRBV11-2 and TRBJ1-2; no firm D call. V lost 0 bases and J lost 6, with 5 bases in between. Germline lookup yields CDR1 SGHAT and CDR2 FQNNGV. This CDR3 comprises 12 residues. CDR3 DNA: TGTGCCAGCAGCTTAGAAACGGATGGCTACACCTTC. Protein sequence: CASSLETDGYTF.

The gene calls are TRBV7-8 and TRBJ2-1; 10 bases fit TRBD2. Germline V gene sequence: CDR1 SGHVS, CDR2 FQNEAQ. Trimming at V came to 7 bases and at J to 0 bases, leaving 9 bases not matched to a gene. The CDR3 totals 17 residues. CDR3 region: CASNPVAGGFSYNEQFF. The CDR3 DNA reads as TGTGCCAGCAACCCCGTAGCGGGAGGTTTCTCCTACAATGAGCAGTTCTTC.

The rearrangement joins TRBV18 to TRBJ1-2, with D possibly being TRBD1 (6 bases). Between the trimmed V and J ends, which lost 2 bases and 2 bases, there was a span of 21 bases. This CDR3 is 18 amino acids long. Germline loops: CDR1 KGHSH, CDR2 LQKENI. In nucleotides, the CDR3 is TGTGCCAGCTCACCAAGTCACGGAAAAACAGGGATCAACTATGGCTACACCTTC. Translated, it gives CASSPSHGKTGINYGYTF.

J is TRBJ2-1 and V is TRBV12-5, with TRBD2 matching over 10 bases. The CDR3 spans 15 residues. Trimming removed 5 bases from V and 7 bases from J; junction bases left unmatched: 8. Germline CDR1 and CDR2: LGHNT and FRNRAP. CDR3 bases: TGTGCTAGTGGTCCGATCGCTAGCGGGGGAAATGAGCAGTTCTTC. Protein sequence: CASGPIASGGNEQFF. Full variable domain (remainder filled in from reference TRBV12-5 and TRBJ2-1): DARVTQTPRHKVTEMGQEVTMRCQPILGHNTVFWYRQTMMQGLELLAYFRNRAPLDDSGMPKDRFSAEMPDATLATLKIQPSEPRDSAVYFCASGPIASGGNEQFFGPGTRLTVL.

The gene calls are TRBV2 and TRBJ2-7; TRBD2 is a possible D gene (6 bases). The germline gives CDR1 SNHLY, CDR2 FYNNEI. Trimming took 9 bases from V and 1 from J, leaving 10 bases between them. The CDR3 contains 12 residues. The CDR3 spells CASKRVSYEQYF. Here the CDR3 DNA reads TGTGCCAGTAAGCGGGTTTCCTACGAGCAGTACTTC.

V usage is TRBV5-8 and J usage is TRBJ2-1; 8 bases fit TRBD2. V was clipped by 4 bases and J by 12 bases; unmatched bases: 12. This CDR3 contains 14 residues. Germline CDR1 reads SGHTS; CDR2 reads YDEGEE. The CDR3 loop reads CASSLSGTTPRQFF. Written as DNA, the CDR3 is TGTGCCAGCAGCCTTAGCGGGACTACGCCCCGGCAGTTCTTC.

The chain joins TRBV6-1 to TRBJ2-5; D is ambiguous. This CDR3 spans 13 amino acids. Between the trimmed V and J ends, which lost 5 bases and 7 bases, there was a span of 14 bases. Per the germline V gene, CDR1 is MNHNS and CDR2 is SASEGT. CDR3: CASSPQRLGTQYF. The DNA of the CDR3 is TGTGCCAGCAGTCCCCAGAGGTTGGGGACCCAGTACTTC.